This T cell receptor beta chain comes out of a study of blood T cell repertoires in COVID-19. In the study overall: COVID-19 samples, acute and convalescent, were from the United States, Italy and Spain. T cells, B-cell-depleted T cells, or PBMCs supplied cDNA or gDNA.

Under the authors' procedure: Amplification of reference gene primers provided the estimated nucleated cell counts. Libraries were prepared by immunoSEQ multiplex PCR; TCRdb keeps only in-frame clonotypes and omits some of them. The V and J calls and clone size are taken from that table; D and trimming were inferred from the DNA. The sample consists of over 85,000 clones, around 72% of them appearing once. CDR1 and CDR2 (germline): LGHDT, YNNKEL (reference sequence). The length of the CDR3 is 14 residues. V was clipped by 4 bases and J by 4 bases; unmatched bases: 4. In this sample, this clone turned up a few times.

The chain has TRBV3-1 (or the pseudogene TRBV3-2) and TRBJ2-1; 7 positions agree with TRBD1. Sequencing was done on a sample of peripheral blood. This TCR was sampled from a man aged 65 to 79 with acute or convalescent COVID-19. The CDR3 coding sequence is TGTGCCAGCAGCCCCTGGGACAGATACAATGAGCAGTTCTTC. Amino acids: CASSPWDRYNEQFF.